This entry concerns a single T cell receptor (beta chain). No antigen is known for it. No much larger clonotype is one base removed from it; base qualities were not supplied. This sample stems from a study of OX40 agonist ivuxolimab in advanced cancers. For the wider study: The costimulatory receptor OX40 (CD134) was targeted by ivuxolimab, a fully human IgG2 agonistic monoclonal antibody. Intravenous ivuxolimab was administered to patients every 2 weeks at six dose levels: 0.01, 0.1, 0.3, 1.5, 3 and 10 mg/kg. Among the roughly 50 dose-escalation patients, some 20 had hepatocellular carcinoma, around 15 melanoma, 9 renal cell carcinoma and 9 head and neck cancer. The dose-escalation cohort was roughly 83% male with a mean age of roughly 62 years, ranging from roughly 20 to 85. Patients were allowed to have had prior anti-PD-1, anti-PD-L1 or anti-CTLA-4 therapy, and approximately 37% of the dose-escalation patients had been treated with checkpoint inhibitors. Partial responses occurred in three dose-escalation patients, of whom one had hepatocellular carcinoma and two had cutaneous melanoma. Peripheral TCRbeta sequencing was intended to test whether TCR sequence diversity was altered and clonal T-cell expansion was caused by ivuxolimab. The paper reports the monotherapy dose-escalation portion (N = 52 patients) of the phase I ivuxolimab trial. Broad study findings and their caveats: Low levels of normalized T-cell clonal expansion were also shown by some nonresponding patients. The antigen specificity of the clonally expanded peripheral T cells was not determined. In the 0.1-3.0 mg/kg groups, partial responders had among the lowest normalized peripheral clonal expansion, particularly in CD8+ T cells. After ivuxolimab, more expanded clones were found on average in CD8+ T cells than in CD4+ T cells. Clonal expansion of both CD4+ and CD8+ blood T cells was observed from baseline to week 6 at doses 0.1 to 3.0 mg/kg.

The cysteine opens and the phenylalanine closes a CDR3 of 15 amino acids. This entry keeps only the CDR3 DNA: 45 bases, framed from base 1. V gives up 1 base and J gives up 5 bases, and the segment between their germline ends measures 14 bases. In the germline V gene, CDR1 corresponds to MGHRA and CDR2 to YSYEKL. Genomic DNA was extracted from sorted cells for sequencing of the TCRbeta CDR3 region. The immunoSEQ Assay was used for sequencing of TCRbeta CDR3 regions. TCRdb took over this immuneACCESS table, retaining in-frame rearrangements with V and J assigned. Such tables are incomplete; in checked studies, under half of the missing clones stem from an unresolved V gene, and the remainder is unexplained. Present in this sample are 73,000 or so clones, 86% of which were seen just once. The top ten hold approximately 0.63% of the sample. Patients with a history of autoimmune disease or receiving systemic immunosuppression were excluded from the trial. Peripheral blood for TCR sequencing was collected from all dose cohorts at baseline, on cycle 4 day 1, and on cycle 7 day 1. Samples came from an open-label, multicenter, first-in-human phase I dose-escalation trial of ivuxolimab. Adults with locally advanced or metastatic head and neck squamous cell, hepatocellular, melanoma or renal cell carcinoma were enrolled in the trial. CD4+ and CD8+ T cells were sorted separately from peripheral blood before TCR sequencing.

The chain uses TRBV4-1 and TRBJ2-5; matching of 6 bases hints at TRBD2 as the D gene. The receptor's source is an adult with an advanced solid tumor such as melanoma, head and neck, liver or kidney cancer. Specimen: CD4+ or CD8+ T cells sorted from blood, collected in a trial of the OX40 agonist ivuxolimab. The CDR3 protein: CASSQVSGGRETQYF. The DNA sequence reads TGCGCCAGCAGCCAAGTCTCCGGGGGTCGGGAGACCCAGTACTTC.